The 31 T cell receptor beta chains given below trace back to one sample, sequenced in a study of blood T cell repertoires in COVID-19. Data came from immunoSEQ multiplex PCR; TCRdb stores just in-frame clones and leaves some out. The table lists 200,000 to 250,000 clones, roughly 88% of them singletons. Sequencing was performed on peripheral blood. The receptors stem from a man younger than 45 who had recovered from COVID-19.

The chain couples TRBV5-4 to TRBJ2-3, with 7 bases that match TRBD2. CDR3 length: 14 residues. Germline V gives CDR1 SGHNT, CDR2 YYREEE (reference sequence). Unmatched junction bases numbered 8, after V lost 6 bases and J lost 4 bases. The DNA of the CDR3 is TGTGCCAGCACCCTCGGGGGAGGGGCAGATACGCAGTATTTT. This gives the protein CASTLGGGADTQYF.

The chain is built from TRBV6-2 or TRBV6-3 and TRBJ2-7, with D perhaps matching TRBD2 (6 bases). From germline, CDR1 is MNHEY and CDR2 SVGEGT. V gave up 4 bases and J gave up 2 bases, with 12 bases separating them. CDR3 size: 14 residues. CDR3 nucleotide sequence: TGTGCCAGCAGTTGGAGGGCAGGGACCTACGAGCAGTACTTC. Translating gives CASSWRAGTYEQYF.

The gene calls are TRBV27 and TRBJ1-2; TRBD1 might be the D (5 bases). This CDR3 contains 17 residues. Germline CDR1 MNHEY, CDR2 SMNVEV (reference sequence). V was shortened by 4 bases and J by 7 bases, with 25 bases between the two germline ends. The CDR3 bases are TGTGCCAGCAGTTCAAAGGAGACCCGGGGGACGAGGGGTGGCTACACCTTC. Amino acid sequence: CASSSKETRGTRGGYTF.

This sequence joins TRBV5-8 and TRBJ2-7, with 7 bases fitting TRBD1. The CDR3 runs 15 residues. V shed 1 base, J shed 7 bases, and the junction held 11 bases outside the gene matches. Per germline, CDR1 SGHTS and CDR2 YDEGEE. DNA of the CDR3: TGTGCCAGCAGCTTGAGTGGGACAGTCCTCGTAGAGCAGTACTTC. Its translation is CASSLSGTVLVEQYF.

This clone was counted a few times. This chain connects TRBV28 to TRBJ2-5; 7 bases are a match to TRBD1. This CDR3 region has 15 residues. The germline gives CDR1 MDHEN, CDR2 SYDVKM. The V and J ends lost 0 bases and 3 bases, in that order; junction bases with no gene match: 4. The CDR3 region has the DNA TGTGCCAGCAGTTTATGGGGGACAGTCAAAGAGACCCAGTACTTC. This translates into CASSLWGTVKETQYF. Using reference TRBV28 and TRBJ2-5 for the parts outside the CDR3, the full variable domain is DVKVTQSSRYLVKRTGEKVFLECVQDMDHENMFWYRQDPGLGLRLIYFSYDVKMKEKGDIPEGYSVSREKKERFSLILESASTNQTSMYLCASSLWGTVKETQYFGPGTRLLVL.

The sample holds one count of this clone. The V and J genes are TRBV2 and TRBJ2-1, with D tentatively TRBD2 (7 bases). This CDR3 contains 14 residues. Trimming left V 4 bases short and J 3 bases short, with 10 bases between. Germline CDR1 SNHLY, CDR2 FYNNEI. The CDR3 spells CASSVGGGYNEQFF. The CDR3 DNA reads TGTGCCAGCAGTGTAGGGGGGGGCTACAATGAGCAGTTCTTC.

The chain employs TRBV10-2 and TRBJ2-5; 7 bases align to TRBD2. This CDR3 region has 14 residues. The V and J ends lost 3 bases and 5 bases, in that order; junction bases with no gene match: 6. Germline CDR1 and CDR2: WSHSY and SAAADI. The CDR3 region has the DNA TGCGCCAGCAGTGATGGGCCTAGCGGTGAGACCCAGTACTTC. Translating it yields CASSDGPSGETQYF.

The genes are TRBV4-2 and TRBJ2-3; D is unresolved. The CDR3 is 15 residues long. The germline V gene has CDR1 LGHNA and CDR2 YNFKEQ. V was trimmed by 0 bases and J by 8 bases, leaving 15 bases between them. Here the CDR3 reads CASSQEISGYGTQYF. Here the CDR3 DNA reads TGTGCCAGCAGCCAAGAAATCTCCGGTTACGGTACGCAGTATTTT.

The genes are TRBV9 and TRBJ1-1; D gene uncertain. Between the trimmed V and J ends, which lost 4 bases and 10 bases, there was a span of 23 bases. The CDR3 is made up of 15 amino acids. Germline CDR1 is SGDLS and CDR2 is YYNGEE. CDR3 coding DNA: TGTGCCAGCAGCCCGAGATCTGCCGGGAGAAACGGAGCTTTCTTT. Amino acid sequence: CASSPRSAGRNGAFF.

The J gene is TRBJ2-7, the V gene TRBV3-1 (or the pseudogene TRBV3-2); the D is unclear. CDR1 and CDR2 from the germline V gene are LGHDT and YNNKEL (reference sequence). Trimming stripped 0 bases from V and 3 bases from J, with 3 bases between. This CDR3 comprises 12 residues. The CDR3 is CASSQDSYEQYF. The CDR3 DNA reads TGTGCCAGCAGCCAAGATAGCTACGAGCAGTACTTC.

The chain combines TRBV7-2 with TRBJ2-1; D not resolved. The germline V gene encodes CDR1 SGHTA and CDR2 FQGNSA. The CDR3 consists of 14 residues. V was shortened by 8 bases and J by 0 bases, with 11 bases between the two germline ends. CDR3 sequence reads: CASSSEDSYNEQFF. Here the CDR3 DNA reads TGTGCCAGCTCCTCAGAGGACTCCTACAATGAGCAGTTCTTC.

The chain uses TRBV19 and TRBJ2-5; 8 bases are shared with TRBD2. This CDR3 is 19 amino acids long. With V trimmed by 2 bases and J by 1 base, 15 bases remained unmatched. Germline values: CDR1 LNHDA, CDR2 SQIVND (reference sequence). CDR3 sequence: CASSIYGGVIFLSQETQYF. CDR3 nucleotide sequence: TGTGCCAGTAGTATATACGGGGGGGTTATTTTTTTGTCCCAAGAGACCCAGTACTTC.

This clone has only a few counts. This rearrangement joins TRBV6-5 to TRBJ1-4, with 7 bases aligning to TRBD1. From germline, CDR1 is MNHEY and CDR2 SVGAGI. Trimming took 6 bases from V and 11 from J; bases not matched to a gene: 6. This CDR3 is built from 12 residues. The CDR3 DNA reads TGTGCCAGCAGATACAGGGGAGGGAAACTGTTTTTT. Protein sequence: CASRYRGGKLFF.

The chain joins TRBV19 to TRBJ2-7, with TRBD1 matching 8 bases. The CDR3 has 14 residues. After removal of 9 bases from V and 3 bases from J, the junction contained 10 bases not matched to a gene. CDR1 and CDR2 (germline): LNHDA, SQIVND (reference sequence). CDR3 nucleotide sequence: TGTGCCAGCGCACCCGGACAGGGCGACTACGAGCAGTACTTC. Translating it yields CASAPGQGDYEQYF.

The chain couples TRBV19 to TRBJ1-6; D perhaps matches TRBD1 (6 bases). The CDR3 sequence is 14 residues long. From germline, CDR1 is LNHDA and CDR2 SQIVND (reference sequence). Trimming cost V 5 bases and J 10 bases, with 15 bases left between them. CDR3 nucleotide sequence: TGTGCCAGTAGTGGGCGACAGGAACCCTCACCCCTCCACTTT. Amino acid sequence: CASSGRQEPSPLHF.

This chain uses TRBV29-1 with TRBJ1-2; a weak D match, TRBD1 (5 bases). This CDR3 spans 13 amino acids. Trimming cost V 4 bases and J 8 bases, with 17 bases left between them. Germline loops: CDR1 SQVTM, CDR2 ANQGSEA. CDR3 DNA: TGCAGCGTTGGGGGTCTACAGGCCCTCGGCTACACCTTC. Translation gives CSVGGLQALGYTF.

V usage is TRBV10-2 and J usage is TRBJ1-2; D may be TRBD1 (5 bases). Germline V lookup: CDR1 WSHSY, CDR2 SAAADI. The CDR3 runs 14 residues. V was trimmed by 4 bases and J by 3 bases, leaving 12 bases between them. This CDR3 is CASSGRRDYYGYTF. CDR3 in DNA: TGCGCCAGCAGTGGCAGGAGGGACTACTATGGCTACACCTTC.

This chain connects TRBV29-1 to TRBJ2-7; 8 bases align to TRBD1. CDR3 length: 12 residues. Trimming cost V 4 bases and J 3 bases; bases outside gene matches: 2. Germline V gene sequence: CDR1 SQVTM, CDR2 ANQGSEA. The CDR3 nucleotides read TGCAGCGTTGCAGGACAGGGCTACGAGCAGTACTTC. Translation gives CSVAGQGYEQYF.

This chain uses TRBV6-2 or TRBV6-3 with TRBJ1-4; TRBD1 matches at 9 bases. The CDR3 extends over 15 amino acids. Germline values: CDR1 MNHEY, CDR2 SVGEGT. After removal of 4 bases from V and 3 bases from J, the junction contained 3 bases not matched to a gene. DNA of the CDR3: TGTGCCAGCAGTTGGGACAGGGTTCCTAATGAAAAACTGTTTTTT. This sequence encodes CASSWDRVPNEKLFF.

Only a few counts were recorded for this clone. The chain has TRBV6-5 and TRBJ1-1; no definite D call. V was trimmed by 6 bases and J by 4 bases, leaving 18 bases between them. Germline CDR1 MNHEY, CDR2 SVGAGI. The CDR3 extends over 15 amino acids. The CDR3 coding sequence is TGTGCCAGCAGCCTCTTCCCCCCGCGGGCCACTGAAGCTTTCTTT. It yields the protein CASSLFPPRATEAFF.

The genes are TRBV4-1 and TRBJ1-5; D not resolved. The CDR3 extends over 16 amino acids. V lost 1 base, J lost 3 bases, and 13 bases lay in between. Germline V gene data show CDR1 as MGHRA and CDR2 as YSYEKL. Written as DNA, the CDR3 is TGCGCCAGCAGCCAAGGATCATCGGGGAACAATCAGCCCCAGCATTTT. It codes for CASSQGSSGNNQPQHF.

This clone appeared once. The chain employs TRBV19 and TRBJ1-1; D is possibly TRBD1 (6 bases). The V and J ends lost 6 bases and 7 bases respectively, with 15 bases between them. Germline CDR1 LNHDA, CDR2 SQIVND (reference sequence). The CDR3 loop spans 13 amino acids. This chain's CDR3 is CASSTSRDNEAFF. DNA for the CDR3: TGTGCCAGTAGCACGAGCCGGGACAATGAAGCTTTCTTT.

The rearrangement uses TRBV6-5 and TRBJ2-7; 7 bases agree with TRBD1. There are 14 residues in the CDR3. Germline V CDR1 and CDR2: MNHEY, SVGAGI. V was clipped by 1 base and J by 4 bases; unmatched bases: 4. The DNA of the CDR3 is TGTGCCAGCAGTTACTGGGACAGAGCATACGAGCAGTACTTC. It is translated as CASSYWDRAYEQYF.

This chain joins TRBV6-5 and TRBJ2-7; no firm D call. CDR1 MNHEY and CDR2 SVGAGI come from the germline V gene. V shed 8 bases and J shed 0 bases, with 17 bases lying between them. CDR3 length: 15 residues. CDR3 nucleotide sequence: TGTGCCAGCCGCCCGACACGAACAAGCTCCTACGAGCAGTACTTC. Translating it yields CASRPTRTSSYEQYF.

This clone has just a few counts. The chain joins TRBV29-1 to TRBJ2-2; either TRBD1 or TRBD2 may fit D (6 bases each). Germline CDR1 reads SQVTM; CDR2 reads ANQGSEA. This CDR3 spans 15 amino acids. The ends were cut back, 7 bases at V and 0 bases at J, with 15 bases in the middle. CDR3 region: CSAGAGSANTGELFF. CDR3 bases: TGCAGCGCGGGGGCGGGGTCCGCGAACACCGGGGAGCTGTTTTTT.

The chain combines TRBV10-1 with TRBJ2-3; D unclear. V lost 6 bases and J lost 5, with 12 bases in between. The CDR3 sequence is 13 residues long. In germline, CDR1 is WNHNN, CDR2 SYGVQD (reference sequence). CDR3 coding DNA: TGCGCCAGCAGCGAGCCCCTGTTAGATACGCAGTATTTT. This codes for CASSEPLLDTQYF.

The chain recombines TRBV5-1 with TRBJ2-2; the match to TRBD1 covers 11 bases. From germline, CDR1 is SGHRS and CDR2 YFSETQ. The CDR3 totals 14 residues. Trimming cost V 7 bases and J 6 bases; bases outside gene matches: 5. The DNA of the CDR3 is TGCGCCAGCTATGGGACAGGGGGAGCCGGGGAGCTGTTTTTT. The encoded protein is CASYGTGGAGELFF.

The chain is built from TRBV20-1 and TRBJ2-5; D unresolved. The CDR3 is 11 amino acids. CDR1 DFQATT and CDR2 SNEGSKA come from the germline V gene (reference sequence). The V end was cut by 4 bases, the J end by 2 bases, with 5 bases between. The CDR3 sequence is CSATTQETQYF. CDR3 sequence (DNA): TGCAGTGCTACAACACAAGAGACCCAGTACTTC.

This clone was recorded a few times. The CDR3: CASGAPIETQYF. The CDR3 DNA reads TGTGCCAGTGGGGCGCCCATAGAGACCCAGTACTTC. The V call is TRBV5-8, the J call TRBJ2-5, with D perhaps matching TRBD1 (5 bases). Looked up from germline, CDR1 is SGHTS and CDR2 is YDEGEE. There are 12 residues in the CDR3. V was clipped by 8 bases and J by 4 bases, with 12 bases between them. Combining the CDR3 with reference TRBV5-8 and TRBJ2-5 gives the whole variable domain EAGVTQSPTHLIKTRGQQATLRCSPISGHTSVYWYQQALGLGLQFLLWYDEGEERNRGNFPPRFSGRQFPNYSSELNVNALELEDSALYLCASGAPIETQYFGPGTRLLVL.

DNA for the CDR3: TGTGCCAGCAGCCAAGATATCGGGACAGGGGTTGAAGCTTTCTTT. It yields the protein CASSQDIGTGVEAFF. V usage is TRBV4-2 and J usage is TRBJ1-1; the match to TRBD1 covers 10 bases. Germline CDR1 reads LGHNA; CDR2 reads YNFKEQ. This CDR3 contains 15 residues. The trim removed 0 bases at V and 7 bases at J, leaving 5 bases unmatched.

The chain carries TRBV4-3 and TRBJ1-3, with D maybe TRBD1 (5 bases). This CDR3 spans 17 amino acids. CDR1 LGHNA and CDR2 YSLEER come from the germline V gene. V lost 0 bases, J lost 0 bases, and 12 bases lay in between. CDR3 residues: CASSQELGARSGNTIYF. CDR3 DNA sequence: TGCGCCAGCAGCCAAGAGCTTGGGGCCCGCTCTGGAAACACCATATATTTT.